This TCR beta chain was recorded in a study of cytomegalovirus exposure and HLA in healthy donors. Across the study: From about 180 million T cells, an earlier analysis saw roughly 120 million unique TCR beta sequences. When fewer than 500 donors were genotyped, just over 80% of them were found to fall in the Caucasian-associated ancestry cluster. Overall study results and limits: In a later analysis, parvovirus B19, influenza, CMV and Epstein-Barr virus appeared linked to several top co-occurrence clusters. In an earlier analysis, most TCR beta V segments were productive about 87% or about 30% of the time.

The PCR contained 60 Vbeta and 13 Jbeta primers. Profiled with immunoSEQ multiplex PCR; TCRdb holds only in-frame clones, not every one. The data hold 130,000 or so clones, with approximately 75% observed a single time. The CDR3 totals 14 residues. CDR1 and CDR2 from the germline V gene are MNHEY and SVGAGI. V lost 10 bases and J lost 1, with 13 bases in between. A note on this clone: Its antigen is currently unknown.

The receptor's source is a male donor in good health and CMV-seronegative. The chain is built from TRBV6-5 and TRBJ2-2, with D perhaps matching TRBD1 (6 bases). Sequenced material: PBMCs. The CDR3 bases are TGTGCCACCACCTTACAGGGGAACACCGGGGAGCTGTTTTTT. Protein product: CATTLQGNTGELFF.